This TCR beta chain is drawn from a study of blood T cells in healthy people across ages. In its sample, this clonotype was seen a few times. The CDR3 contains 16 residues. Per germline, CDR1 SNHLY and CDR2 FYNNEI. With 3 bases clipped from V and 3 bases from J, the junction kept 7 bases outside the gene matches. Primed by a sample-barcoded 5' primer and a J-beta primer mix, a second PCR proceeded for 7 to 11 cycles. TCRdb ran MiXCR on the 5' RACE reads and lists one entry per CDR3 protein. This sample has more than 1,000,000 distinct CDR3 sequences, with approximately 25% found just once. The sample was also reused in another study, on T cells of mothers and their children.

The chain recombines TRBV2 with TRBJ2-5, with 10 bases lining up with TRBD2. The sequence came from a girl aged 2-9 years in good health. The sequenced sample was blood. As DNA, the CDR3 is TGTGCCAGCAGTGATCTAGCGGGGGCCTTCAAAGAGACCCAGTACTTC. It translates to CASSDLAGAFKETQYF.